These T cell receptor beta chains were read from a single sample in a study of shared clonotypes between healthy human individuals. Assay: immunoSEQ multiplex PCR; the TCRdb copy retains only in-frame clones and omits some. The repertoire holds about 2.3 million clones, approximately 93% seen once, with under 0.45% in the top ten. Sequencing was carried out using naive CD4+ T cells from PBMCs. The source of these receptors is a man younger than 35 in good health. Some clones in this sample may be carry-over from other donors' samples. Both conserved end residues are trimmed from each CDR3. Fields, in order: CDR3 protein, J gene, CDR3 length, V gene.

ASSFGDRQETQY	TRBJ2-5	12	TRBV5-6
SAGALH	TRBJ1-6	6	TRBV20-1
SVDIRTGQGYT	TRBJ1-2	11	TRBV29-1
ASSLMPPGQVEAF	TRBJ1-1	13	TRBV5-1
ASSQEQAASYEQY	TRBJ2-7	13	TRBV4-3
ASSSGASRPQY	TRBJ2-3	11	TRBV27
ASSPKWTGQETQY	TRBJ2-5	13	TRBV7-9
ASSPRDRGGQPQH	TRBJ1-5	13	TRBV18
ASSLVSGSGQGSARETQY	TRBJ2-5	18	TRBV7-6
ASSRDRPINTGELF	TRBJ2-2	14	TRBV2
ASSYSTSGYNEQF	TRBJ2-1	13	TRBV6-6
ASSSRPDTQY	TRBJ2-3	10	TRBV28
SASFGTQY	TRBJ2-5	8	TRBV20-1
ASSFTGLSGNTIY	TRBJ1-3	13	TRBV5-1
ARTITGLQGADTQY	TRBJ2-3	14	TRBV5-3
ASSLVDRGTNGYT	TRBJ1-2	13	TRBV5-1
ATSRVSGGRWETQY	TRBJ2-5	14	TRBV15
ASSQLIHSNQPQH	TRBJ1-5	13	TRBV4-1
ATQRGLALTYEQY	TRBJ2-7	13	TRBV7-2
ASSLTGIHYGYT	TRBJ1-2	12	TRBV5-6
ASSPAAGQSYNEQF	TRBJ2-1	14	TRBV9
ASSQAQRGNTIY	TRBJ1-3	12	TRBV4-2
ASSLAQNRGYT	TRBJ1-2	11	TRBV7-9
ASSGQGGTEAF	TRBJ1-1	11	TRBV7-9
ASSYDTEKLF	TRBJ1-4	10	TRBV25-1
SVGGQGNQPQH	TRBJ1-5	11	TRBV29-1
ASSPLDSTYEQY	TRBJ2-7	12	TRBV18
ASSTTGAGANVLT	TRBJ2-6	13	TRBV19
ASSLETGSGEAF	TRBJ1-1	12	TRBV6-4
ASSANRRDEQF	TRBJ2-1	11	TRBV2
ASSRGTVQVGELF	TRBJ2-2	13	TRBV4-1
ASARIQETQY	TRBJ2-5	10	TRBV6-1
ASHKVGGETQY	TRBJ2-5	11	TRBV6-5
ASIPKGTATYEQY	TRBJ2-7	13	TRBV2
ASSFGGRMKETQY	TRBJ2-5	13	TRBV28
ASRDRVYTEAF	TRBJ1-1	11	TRBV2
ASSPLGGVTYGYT	TRBJ1-2	13	TRBV27
ASSTRTGANTEAF	TRBJ1-1	13	TRBV7-8
ASSLWGGGGDTQY	TRBJ2-3	13	TRBV28
ASSPRAQRNEKLF	TRBJ1-4	13	TRBV18
ASSPPGGIQY	TRBJ2-4	10	TRBV14
ASSLYRDSANYGYT	TRBJ1-2	14	TRBV28
ASIDGANYGYT	TRBJ1-2	11	TRBV28
ATAPGSGLGGGNEQF	TRBJ2-1	15	TRBV10-3